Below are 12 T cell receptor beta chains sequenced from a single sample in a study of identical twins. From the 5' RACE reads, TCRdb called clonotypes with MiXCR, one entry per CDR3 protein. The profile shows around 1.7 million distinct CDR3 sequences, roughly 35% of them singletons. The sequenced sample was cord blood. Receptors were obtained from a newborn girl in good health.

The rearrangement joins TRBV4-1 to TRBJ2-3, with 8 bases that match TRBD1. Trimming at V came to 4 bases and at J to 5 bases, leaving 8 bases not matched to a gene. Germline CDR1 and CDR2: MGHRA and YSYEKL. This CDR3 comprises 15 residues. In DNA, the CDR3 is TGCGCCAGCAGCCGGTCAGGGGGCATTGGAGATACGCAGTATTTT. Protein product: CASSRSGGIGDTQYF.

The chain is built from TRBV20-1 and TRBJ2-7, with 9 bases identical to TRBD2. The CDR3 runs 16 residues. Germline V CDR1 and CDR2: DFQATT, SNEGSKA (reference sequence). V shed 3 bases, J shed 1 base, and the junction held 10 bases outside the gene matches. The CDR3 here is CSASKVAGAFSYEQYF. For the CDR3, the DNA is TGCAGTGCTAGTAAGGTAGCGGGGGCCTTTTCCTACGAGCAGTACTTC.

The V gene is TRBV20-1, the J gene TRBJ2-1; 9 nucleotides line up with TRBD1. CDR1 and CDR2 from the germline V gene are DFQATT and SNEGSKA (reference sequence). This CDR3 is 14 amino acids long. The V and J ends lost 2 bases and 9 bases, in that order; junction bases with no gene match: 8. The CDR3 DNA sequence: TGCAGTGCTAGATTCGGGACAGGGTCTGGTGAGCAGTTCTTC. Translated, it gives CSARFGTGSGEQFF.

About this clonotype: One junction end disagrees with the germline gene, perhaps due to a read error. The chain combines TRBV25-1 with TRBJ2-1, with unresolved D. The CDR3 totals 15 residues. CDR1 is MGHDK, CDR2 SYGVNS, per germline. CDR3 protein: CVSSETPLPYNEQFF. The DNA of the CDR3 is TGTGTCAGCAGTGAAACCCCCCTTCCCTACAATGAGCAGTTCTTC.

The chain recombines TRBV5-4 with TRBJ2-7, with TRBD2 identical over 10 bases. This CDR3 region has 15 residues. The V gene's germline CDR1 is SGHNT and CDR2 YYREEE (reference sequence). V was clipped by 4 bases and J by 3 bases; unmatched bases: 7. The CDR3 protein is CASSTPGLASYEQYF. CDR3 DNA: TGTGCCAGCAGCACCCCGGGACTAGCGAGCTACGAGCAGTACTTC.

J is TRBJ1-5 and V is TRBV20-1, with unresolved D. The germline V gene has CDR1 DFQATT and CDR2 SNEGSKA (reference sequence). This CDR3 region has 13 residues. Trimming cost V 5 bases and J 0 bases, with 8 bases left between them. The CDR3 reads CSAAINSNQPQHF. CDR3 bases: TGCAGTGCTGCCATTAATAGCAATCAGCCCCAGCATTTT.

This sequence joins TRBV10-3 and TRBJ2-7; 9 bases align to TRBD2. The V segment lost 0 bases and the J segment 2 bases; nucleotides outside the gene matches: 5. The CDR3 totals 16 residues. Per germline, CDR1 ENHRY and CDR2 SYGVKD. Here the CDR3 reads CAISESSLAGTYEQYF. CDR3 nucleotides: TGTGCCATCAGTGAGTCGAGCCTAGCGGGGACCTACGAGCAGTACTTC.

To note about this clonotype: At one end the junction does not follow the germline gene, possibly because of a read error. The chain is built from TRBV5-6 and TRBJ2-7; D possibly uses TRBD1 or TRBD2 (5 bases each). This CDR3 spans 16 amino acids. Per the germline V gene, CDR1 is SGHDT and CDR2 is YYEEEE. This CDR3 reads CVSSLVIGTTSVPRYF. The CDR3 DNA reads TGTGTCAGCAGCTTGGTGATCGGGACGACCTCCGTACCTCGGTACTTC.

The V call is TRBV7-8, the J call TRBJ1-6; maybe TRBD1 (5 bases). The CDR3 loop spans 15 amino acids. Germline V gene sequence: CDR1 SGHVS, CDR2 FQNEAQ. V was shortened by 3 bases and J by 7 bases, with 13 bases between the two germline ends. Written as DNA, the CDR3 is TGTGCCAGCAGCTTTAATCGACAGCCGAATTCACCCCTCCACTTT. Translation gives CASSFNRQPNSPLHF.

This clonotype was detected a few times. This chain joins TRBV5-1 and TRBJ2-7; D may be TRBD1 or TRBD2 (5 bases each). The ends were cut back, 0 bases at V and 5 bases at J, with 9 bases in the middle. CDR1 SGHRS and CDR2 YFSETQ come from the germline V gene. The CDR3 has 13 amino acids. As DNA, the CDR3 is TGCGCCAGCAGCTTGGATGGGGGAAACGAGCAGTACTTC. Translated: CASSLDGGNEQYF.

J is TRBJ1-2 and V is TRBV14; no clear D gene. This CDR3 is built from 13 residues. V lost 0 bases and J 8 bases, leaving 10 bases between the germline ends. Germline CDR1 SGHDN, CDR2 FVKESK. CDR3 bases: TGTGCCAGCAGCCAAGACCTATGGTTCGGCTACACCTTC. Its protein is CASSQDLWFGYTF.

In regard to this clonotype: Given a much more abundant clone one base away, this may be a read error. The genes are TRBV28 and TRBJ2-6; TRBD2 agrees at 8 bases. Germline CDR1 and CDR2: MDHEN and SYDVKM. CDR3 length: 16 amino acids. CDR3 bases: TGTGCCAACAGTTTAGGGACTAGCTCTGGGGCCAACGTCCTGACTTTC. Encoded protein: CANSLGTSSGANVLTF. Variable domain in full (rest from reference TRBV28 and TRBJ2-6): DVKVTQSSRYLVKRTGEKVFLECVQDMDHENMFWYRQDPGLGLRLIYFSYDVKMKEKGDIPEGYSVSREKKERFSLILESASTNQTSMYLCANSLGTSSGANVLTFGAGSRLTVL.